This T cell receptor beta chain was sequenced for a study of T cell responses to AZD1222 COVID-19 vaccine. Findings and caveats of the study: No repertoire was sampled before or during the peak T cell response, only after it. Reportedly, nearly half of unique spike TCRs recognized epitopes outside B.1.351/B.1.1.7 mutations. Spike was spanned by vaccine-associated CD4 TCRs, which were dominant at 160-218 and 743-854.

Profiling relied on immunoSEQ multiplex PCR, and the TCRdb table lists in-frame clones only, not all of them. The repertoire consists of roughly 100,000 clones, with approximately 88% occurring once and the leading ten covering approximately 15%. Concerning this clone: The target antigen is unknown.

Germline V gene sequence: CDR1 LNHDA, CDR2 SQIVND (reference sequence). V lost 10 bases and J lost 2, with 16 bases in between. The CDR3 extends over 14 amino acids. The TCR originated in an adult who received the AZD1222 COVID-19 vaccine. The sequencing here drew on peripheral blood, taken 28 days after the second AZD1222 dose. This chain uses TRBV19 with TRBJ2-3, with D tentatively TRBD2 (6 bases). For the CDR3, the DNA is TGTGCCACTCGTCAGGCGGGATACACAGATACGCAGTATTTT. This gives the protein CATRQAGYTDTQYF.